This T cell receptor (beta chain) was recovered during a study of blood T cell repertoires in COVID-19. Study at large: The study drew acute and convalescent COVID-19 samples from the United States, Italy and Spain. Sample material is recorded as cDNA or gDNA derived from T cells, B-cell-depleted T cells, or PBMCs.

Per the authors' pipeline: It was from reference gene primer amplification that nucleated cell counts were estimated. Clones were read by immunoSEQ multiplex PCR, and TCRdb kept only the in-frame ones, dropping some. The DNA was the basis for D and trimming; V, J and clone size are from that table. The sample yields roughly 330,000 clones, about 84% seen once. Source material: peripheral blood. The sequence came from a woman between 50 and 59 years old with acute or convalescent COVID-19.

In nucleotides, the CDR3 is TGTGCCAGCAGCAGTGCCCGACTAGCGGGAGGACCCGATCACGAGCAGTACTTC. Translation: CASSSARLAGGPDHEQYF. The rearrangement links TRBV7-8 to TRBJ2-7; TRBD2 matches 13 bases. V trimming: 5 bases; J trimming: 5 bases; junction bases outside the gene matches: 15. The CDR3 covers 18 residues. CDR1 SGHVS and CDR2 FQNEAQ come from the germline V gene.